The T cell receptor (beta chain) under discussion was sequenced for a study of cytomegalovirus exposure and HLA in healthy donors. Study-level background: Prior work identified 100 million to 130 million unique TCR beta sequences in roughly 180 million T cells.

Researchers ran the PCR with 60 Vbeta and 13 Jbeta primers. TCRdb's table, derived via immunoSEQ multiplex PCR, lists solely in-frame clones and lacks some. In the table there are 55,000 to 75,000 clones, roughly four fifths of which are singletons. The CDR3 totals 16 residues. Germline loops: CDR1 SGHDT, CDR2 YYEEEE. The V gene end was trimmed by 4 bases and the J gene end by 16 bases; junction bases not matched to a gene: 22. Regarding the study as a whole: The number of N-insertions in an Asian-associated ancestry cluster was reportedly below the 666-donor mean in a later analysis. Cytomegalovirus status was reportedly diagnosed by the classifier with high specificity and sensitivity.

There were likely unrecorded immune exposures, though donors were nominally healthy when sampled. Turning to this clone: Its antigen is undetermined.

The V gene is TRBV5-6, the J gene TRBJ2-1; 8 bases align to TRBD2. Specimen: PBMCs. The sequence derives from a woman aged 25 to 45 in good health and CMV-seropositive. The CDR3 region has the DNA TGTGCCAGCAGCCCCCCAAGGGCGGGAGGAGGGAGCACGCAATTCTTC. Amino acids: CASSPPRAGGGSTQFF.